This entry is about one T cell receptor (beta chain). Antigen: not known. The sample originates from a study of shared clonotypes between healthy human individuals. As for the study in general: The study used three CD4 naive, three CD4 memory, two CD8 naive and one CD8 memory plate per donor.

The table came from immunoSEQ multiplex PCR; TCRdb's copy has only in-frame clones and leaves some out. Of some 500,000 clones listed, less than 96% were seen once; the top ten hold under 0.06%. Study results and caveats: Lower generation probabilities were found for non-shared clonotypes than for those shared by all four donors. Sorted-subset samples were not fully sequenced, rarefaction indicated. What naive subsets generally showed was a larger estimated richness than memory subsets showed.

The source of this sequence is a woman aged 30 to 39 in good health. Sequencing input: naive CD4+ T cells sorted from blood. Subset in this sample: CD45RA+ positively selected.

The CDR3 DNA reads TGTGCCAGCAGCTCCCCAGGAGGGGCCAACTACGAGCAGTACTTC. Its translation: CASSSPGGANYEQYF. The rearrangement uses TRBV4-2 and TRBJ2-7, with a possible D match to TRBD2 (6 bases). The CDR3 loop spans 15 amino acids. The germline V gene has CDR1 LGHNA and CDR2 YNFKEQ. V shed 5 bases and J shed 3 bases, with 17 bases lying between them.